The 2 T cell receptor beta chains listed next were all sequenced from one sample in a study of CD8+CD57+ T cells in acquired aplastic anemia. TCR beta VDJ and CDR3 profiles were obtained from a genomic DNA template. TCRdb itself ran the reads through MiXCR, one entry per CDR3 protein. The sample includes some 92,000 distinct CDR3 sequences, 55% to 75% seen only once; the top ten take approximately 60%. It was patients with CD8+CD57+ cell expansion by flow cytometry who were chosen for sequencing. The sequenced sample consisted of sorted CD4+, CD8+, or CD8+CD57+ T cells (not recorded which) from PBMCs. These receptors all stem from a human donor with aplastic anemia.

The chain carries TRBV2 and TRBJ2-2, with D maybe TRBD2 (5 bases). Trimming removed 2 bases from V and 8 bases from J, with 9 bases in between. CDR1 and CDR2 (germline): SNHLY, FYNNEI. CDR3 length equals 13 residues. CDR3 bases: TGTGCCAGCAGTGAAACTAGGCCTGGGGAGCTGTTTTTT. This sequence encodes CASSETRPGELFF. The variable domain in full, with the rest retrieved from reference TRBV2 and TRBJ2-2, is EPEVTQTPSHQVTQMGQEVILRCVPISNHLYFYWYRQILGQKVEFLVSFYNNEISEKSEIFDDQFSVERPDGSNFTLKIRSTKLEDSAMYFCASSETRPGELFFGEGSRLTVL.

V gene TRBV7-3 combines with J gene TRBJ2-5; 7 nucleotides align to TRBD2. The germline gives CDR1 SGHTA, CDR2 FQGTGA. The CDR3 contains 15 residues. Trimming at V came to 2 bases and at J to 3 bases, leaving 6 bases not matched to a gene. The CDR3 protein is CASSLAAGVEETQYF. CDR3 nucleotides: TGTGCCAGCAGCTTAGCGGCGGGAGTGGAAGAGACCCAGTACTTC. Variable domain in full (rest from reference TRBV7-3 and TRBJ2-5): GAGVSQTPSNKVTEKGKYVELRCDPISGHTALYWYRQSLGQGPEFLIYFQGTGAADDSGLPNDRFFAVRPEGSVSTLKIQRTERGDSAVYLCASSLAAGVEETQYFGPGTRLLVL.